This paragraph reports one TCR beta chain. MiXCR was run by TCRdb on the RT-PCR reads, yielding one entry per CDR3 protein. The top ten hold less than 60% of the sample, which has under 170,000 distinct CDR3 sequences, approximately 37% seen once. Trimming at V came to 7 bases and at J to 4 bases, leaving 14 bases not matched to a gene. This CDR3 region has 17 residues. Germline-derived CDR1 and CDR2 are SGHRS and YFSETQ. The data stem from a study of patients and donors after allogeneic stem cell transplantation. Sequences were obtained from blood, either unsorted or a sorted T cell fraction (not recorded which). The chain uses TRBV5-1 and TRBJ2-1, with 10 nucleotides matching TRBD1. The clonotype was recovered from a human donor who was either an allogeneic HSCT recipient or a stem cell or donor lymphocyte infusion donor (not recorded which). It is not recorded whose cells these are; they may come from a transplant donor. CDR3 protein: CASLPRDRGPRYNEQFF. DNA for the CDR3: TGCGCCAGCTTACCCCGGGACAGGGGTCCCCGATACAATGAGCAGTTCTTC.